This T cell receptor (beta chain) originates from a study of T cell responses to AZD1222 COVID-19 vaccine. This CDR3 region has 17 residues. V was clipped by 3 bases and J by 0 bases, with 16 bases between them. Germline values: CDR1 SGDLS, CDR2 YYNGEE. A word on this clone: Its antigen is as yet unknown.

Sequenced by immunoSEQ multiplex PCR; TCRdb stores in-frame clones only, minus some. The sample includes more than 65,000 clones, 70% to 85% of them seen just once. Study-level results: As reported, nearly half of all spike-specific TCRs target variant regions that are unmutated. White British people made up most donors, females outnumbered males, and clonal diversity was possibly underestimated.

Sequenced here: peripheral blood, sampled on day 0 of AZD1222 vaccination. V is TRBV9 and J is TRBJ1-3, with D possibly matching TRBD1 (5 bases). The TCR sequence derives from an adult in good health. The CDR3 loop reads CASSGAWGSHSGNTIYF. CDR3 in DNA: TGTGCCAGCAGCGGGGCCTGGGGGAGTCACTCTGGAAACACCATATATTTT.